A selection of T cell receptor beta chains follows, all from one sample in a study of T cell changes during pregnancy in multiple sclerosis. Assay: immunoSEQ multiplex PCR; the TCRdb copy retains only in-frame clones and omits some. The sample lists 65,000 to 75,000 clones, 92% occurring once. The sample here was CD8+ T cells from peripheral blood mononuclear cells, taken in the third trimester of pregnancy. All receptors derive from a female donor in good health, enrolled as a control in a pregnancy study. The CDR3 runs from the conserved cysteine through the conserved F or W. D genes are given only for firm matches.

d_call,j_call,v_call,cdr3_aa,cdr3_nt
NA,TRBJ2-3,TRBV27,CASSIGGLHSTDTQYF,TGTGCCAGCAGTATCGGGGGTCTACATAGCACAGATACGCAGTATTTT
TRBD1,TRBJ2-1,TRBV5-8,CASRQTGGSDNEQFF,TGTGCCAGCAGGCAAACAGGGGGCTCGGACAATGAGCAGTTCTTC
TRBD1,TRBJ1-2,TRBV25-1,CASSESGQGVYLGYTF,TGTGCCAGCAGTGAATCGGGGCAGGGGGTTTATTTAGGCTACACCTTC
NA,TRBJ1-2,TRBV13,CASSLGGLAYGYTF,TGTGCCAGCAGCTTAGGGGGGCTCGCCTATGGCTACACCTTC
TRBD1,TRBJ1-6,TRBV27,CASRTGYNSPLHF,TGTGCCAGCCGGACAGGTTATAATTCACCCCTCCACTTT
TRBD1,TRBJ2-1,TRBV7-9,CASSWGQGWDEQFF,TGTGCCAGCAGCTGGGGACAGGGGTGGGATGAGCAGTTCTTC
NA,TRBJ1-1,TRBV4-3,CASSPDTMNTEAFF,TGCGCCAGCAGCCCGGACACGATGAACACTGAAGCTTTCTTT
NA,TRBJ1-1,TRBV10-3,CAISDLTGNTEAFF,TGTGCCATCAGTGATTTGACAGGAAACACTGAAGCTTTCTTT
NA,TRBJ2-5,TRBV6-5,CASRSDGGPFRTQYF,TGTGCCAGCAGGTCTGACGGGGGACCGTTCAGGACCCAGTACTTC
NA,TRBJ2-7,TRBV5-6,CASSNRAYEQYF,TGTGCCAGCAGCAACAGGGCCTACGAGCAGTACTTC
NA,TRBJ2-5,TRBV9,CASSASPETQYF,TGTGCCAGCAGCGCCTCCCCGGAGACCCAGTACTTC